Many counts were recorded for the clone carrying this T cell receptor (beta chain). Its antigen is as yet unknown. This entry comes from a study of blood T cells in healthy people across ages. Findings of the study overall: Both higher diversity and more naive CD4+ cells marked long-lived donors when set against aged donors.

The CDR3 is 13 amino acids. Then a second PCR, running about 7 to 11 cycles, was carried out with a sample-barcoded 5' primer and a J-beta primer mix. Each CDR3 protein gets one entry after TCRdb re-called the 5' RACE reads with MiXCR. The sample has hundreds of thousands of distinct CDR3 sequences, approximately 52% seen once. V usage is TRBV21-1 and J usage is TRBJ2-7; TRBD2 is taken as the D call from the table, unchecked against the DNA. TRBV21-1 is a listed pseudogene. Sequenced material: blood. This sequence originates from a woman older than 75 in good health. CDR3 in amino acids: CATFGTSVREQYF. The CDR3 bases are TGTGCCACCTTTGGGACGAGCGTTAGGGAGCAGTACTTC.